The 7 T cell receptor beta chains reported below all come from one sample, sequenced in a study of tumor-infiltrating lymphocytes in primary liver carcinoma (dated by TCRdb to 2016 to 2017). Sequencing took place on an Illumina HiSeq 2500. TCRbeta-specific cDNA was reverse-transcribed from about 520 ng total RNA using a constant-region primer and ProtoScript II reverse transcriptase. TCRbeta libraries were built with three nested multiplex PCR rounds, a slightly modified ARM-PCR procedure. Each of the first two PCR rounds ran for roughly 9 cycles using multiplex TRBV1-TRBV30 forward primers together with a Cbeta reverse primer. TCRdb reprocessing: public reads trimmed at Q25 with fastp, clones called with MiXCR, in-frame beta chains kept. Identical CDR3 protein sequences are pooled into one entry, listed with their most common genes and DNA. For this sample there are approximately 340,000 distinct CDR3 sequences; about 65% appear just once. The top ten constitute 5% to 6.5% of the sample.

TRIzol reagent was used to extract blood RNA from unsorted whole blood, while the DNeasy Blood & Tissue kit provided the germline DNA. Sequencing used peripheral blood. The receptors originated from a man aged 40-55 years with primary liver carcinoma and hepatitis B virus infection.

This clonotype has a single count. The germline gene is not matched at one end of the junction; a read error may be the cause. The V call is TRBV11-2, the J call TRBJ2-5; the D is unclear. This CDR3 region has 13 residues. Germline CDR1 and CDR2: SGHAT and FQNNGV. CDR3 loop: CTSSGSAQENQYF. CDR3 sequence (DNA): TGTACCAGCAGTGGCAGCGCCCAAGAGAACCAGTACTTC.

In this sample, this clonotype turned up a few times. The J gene is TRBJ2-4, the V gene TRBV28, with TRBD1 matching over 9 bases. From germline, CDR1 is MDHEN and CDR2 SYDVKM. The V and J ends lost 3 bases and 4 bases, in that order; junction bases with no gene match: 4. This CDR3 spans 15 amino acids. This CDR3 is CASSFRDRAKNIQYF. The DNA of the CDR3 is TGTGCCAGCAGTTTTAGGGACAGGGCTAAAAACATTCAGTACTTC.

As to this clonotype: It may be a read error: a sequence one base away is much more abundant. V usage is TRBV6-1 and J usage is TRBJ2-2; D unresolved. CDR3 length: 15 residues. CDR1 and CDR2 (germline): MNHNS, SASEGT. The CDR3 nucleotides are TGTACCAGCAGTGAATGGCGGAGGAACACCGGGGAGCTGTTTTTT. Protein sequence: CTSSEWRRNTGELFF.

About this clonotype itself: One base away lies a much larger clone, so this may be a sequencing read error. J is TRBJ2-2 and V is TRBV5-4; maybe TRBD2 (6 bases). The CDR3 length is 15 residues. CDR1 SGHNT and CDR2 YYREEE come from the germline V gene (reference sequence). CDR3 amino acids: CAGSPGGPGTGELFF. For the CDR3, the DNA is TGTGCCGGCAGCCCAGGAGGGCCGGGCACCGGGGAGCTGTTTTTT.

In its sample, this clonotype was seen once. This chain joins TRBV14 and TRBJ1-4, with 8 nucleotides matching TRBD1. The germline V gene has CDR1 SGHDN and CDR2 FVKESK. The CDR3 is 13 amino acids. V trimming: 4 bases; J trimming: 8 bases; junction bases outside the gene matches: 3. CDR3: CASSLYRGEKLFF. CDR3 nucleotide sequence: TGTGCCAGCAGCCTATACAGGGGGGAAAAACTGTTTTTT. The whole variable domain, remainder taken from reference TRBV14 and TRBJ1-4, is EAGVTQFPSHSVIEKGQTVTLRCDPISGHDNLYWYRRVMGKEIKFLLHFVKESKQDESGMPNNRFLAERTGGTYSTLKVQPAELEDSGVYFCASSLYRGEKLFFGSGTQLSVL.

About this clonotype: The junction shows a germline mismatch at one end, possibly a read error. The chain employs TRBV24-1 and TRBJ2-3; D is undetermined. Germline lookup yields CDR1 KGHDR and CDR2 SFDVKD. The CDR3 totals 13 residues. The CDR3 is CATSDYGPDSQYF. Here the CDR3 DNA reads TGTGCCACCAGTGATTATGGACCAGATTCGCAGTATTTT.

Details on this clonotype: This is likely a read error, given that the CDR3 carries no conserved phenylalanine or tryptophan at its end. The chain employs TRBV11-3 and TRBJ2-1; weak D call: TRBD2 (6 bases). The CDR3 totals 17 residues. CDR1 is SGHNT, CDR2 YENEEA, per germline. V was trimmed by 5 bases and J by 4 bases, leaving 21 bases between them. The CDR3 region is CASSPRWRAKSYNEQFP. The CDR3 nucleotides are TGTGCCAGCAGCCCAAGATGGAGGGCGAAAAGTTACAATGAGCAGTTCCCC.